The clone carrying this TCR beta chain turned up a few times. RNA transcripts were the template for amplifying TCR beta CDR3 regions. First-round RT-PCR of the TCR CDR3 relied on the HTBI primer set. One entry per CDR3 protein, called by TCRdb with MiXCR from the multiplex PCR reads. The data hold around 300,000 distinct CDR3 sequences, with approximately 14% observed a single time. The data belong to a study of T cells in Graves' hyperthyroidism and ophthalmopathy. V trimming: 1 base; J trimming: 6 bases; junction bases outside the gene matches: 4. CDR1 and CDR2 from the germline V gene are DFQATT and SNEGSKA (reference sequence). This CDR3 has 13 residues. In patients aged 18 to 65, hyperthyroidism was newly diagnosed, with duration under 2 months. It was approximately 9.4 ml of fresh peripheral blood that supplied the PBMCs.

The rearrangement uses TRBV20-1 and TRBJ2-3, with TRBD2 identical over 7 bases. The clonotype originates from a woman in her twenties or thirties with Graves' hyperthyroidism. The sample consisted of blood. The CDR3 DNA sequence: TGCAGTGCTAGAGCTAGCGGAATTGATACGCAGTATTTT. This gives the protein CSARASGIDTQYF.